This T cell receptor (beta chain) came from a study of human T cells and chemical hapten exposure. Time point denoted: pre-sensitization, week 0. The treatment is: therapeutic diphenylcyclopropenone sensitization with weekly scalp DPC. Via MiXCR, TCRdb re-called the RACE reads, giving one row per CDR3 protein. The sample holds about 180,000 distinct CDR3 sequences, roughly 30% seen once. CDR1 and CDR2 (germline): SGHRS, YFSETQ. The CDR3 has 13 residues. Trimming took 7 bases from V and 2 from J; bases not matched to a gene: 5. The source was whole blood, collected in connection with sensitization to the hapten diphenylcyclopropenone (DPC). The sequence was obtained from a woman under 40 with alopecia areata. Some clones in this sample may be carry-over from other donors' samples. The rearrangement uses TRBV5-1 and TRBJ2-5, with TRBD1 matching 7 bases. DNA for the CDR3: TGCGCCAGCCGACAGGGTAGGCAAGAGACCCAGTACTTC. Its translation: CASRQGRQETQYF.